What follows is one T cell receptor (beta chain) and its context. Its antigen remains unknown. Measured with immunoSEQ multiplex PCR; TCRdb has only the in-frame clones, and not every one. The table lists about 110,000 clones, nearly 90% of them singletons. The V end lost 6 bases, the J end lost 0 bases, and 18 bases lay between the germline ends. Germline CDR1 and CDR2: MDHEN and SYDVKM. There are 16 residues in the CDR3. The sample is drawn from a study of T cell responses to AZD1222 COVID-19 vaccine. Findings and caveats of the study: Spike was spanned by vaccine-associated CD4 TCRs, with dominance at 160-218 and 743-854. Donors, mostly white British, included more females; clonal diversity was possibly underestimated.

The TCR originated in an adult who received the AZD1222 COVID-19 vaccine. Sequences were derived from peripheral blood, sampled 28 days after the second AZD1222 dose. The genes are TRBV28 and TRBJ2-7; D call uncertain. The CDR3 sequence: CASRRRDTWGSYEQYF. The CDR3 coding sequence is TGTGCCAGCAGGAGAAGAGACACCTGGGGCTCCTACGAGCAGTACTTC.